This TCR beta chain was profiled in a study of T cells in Graves' hyperthyroidism and ophthalmopathy. RNA transcripts provided the source from which TCR beta CDR3 regions were amplified. In the first-round RT-PCR of the TCR CDR3, the HTBI primer set was used. One entry per CDR3 protein results from TCRdb running MiXCR on the multiplex PCR reads. This sample carries approximately 620,000 distinct CDR3 sequences, approximately 15% of them seen once, and the ten largest clones take less than 3.5%. In this sample, this clonotype turned up a few times. A single base separates this from a much larger clone, so it may be a read error. The germline CDR1 and CDR2 sequences are DFQATT and SNEGSKA (reference sequence). The CDR3 runs 16 residues. The V gene lost 0 bases and the J gene lost 2 bases, with 17 bases spanning the gap.

Sequencing was carried out using blood. The sequence derives from a woman in her forties with Graves' ophthalmopathy. The chain combines TRBV20-1 with TRBJ2-7; D may be TRBD2 (6 bases). CDR3 nucleotide sequence: TGCAGTGCTAGAGATGTAGGGTGGGAGGTAACCTACGAGCAGTACTTC. It is translated as CSARDVGWEVTYEQYF.